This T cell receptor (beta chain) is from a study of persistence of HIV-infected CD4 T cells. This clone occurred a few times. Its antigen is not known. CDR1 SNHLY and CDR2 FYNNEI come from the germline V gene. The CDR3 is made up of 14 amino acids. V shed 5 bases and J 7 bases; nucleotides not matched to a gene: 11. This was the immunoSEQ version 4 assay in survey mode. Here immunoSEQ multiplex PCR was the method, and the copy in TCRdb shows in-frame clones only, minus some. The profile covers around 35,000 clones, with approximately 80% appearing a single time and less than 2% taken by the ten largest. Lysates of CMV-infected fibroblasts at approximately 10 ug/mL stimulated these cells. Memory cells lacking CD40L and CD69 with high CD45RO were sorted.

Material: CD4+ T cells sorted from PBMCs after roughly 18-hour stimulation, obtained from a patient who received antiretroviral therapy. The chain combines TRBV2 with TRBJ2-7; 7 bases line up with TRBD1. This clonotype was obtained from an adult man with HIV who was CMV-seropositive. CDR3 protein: CASSWDSFPGEQYF. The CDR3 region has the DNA TGTGCCAGCAGTTGGGACAGTTTCCCGGGTGAGCAGTACTTC.